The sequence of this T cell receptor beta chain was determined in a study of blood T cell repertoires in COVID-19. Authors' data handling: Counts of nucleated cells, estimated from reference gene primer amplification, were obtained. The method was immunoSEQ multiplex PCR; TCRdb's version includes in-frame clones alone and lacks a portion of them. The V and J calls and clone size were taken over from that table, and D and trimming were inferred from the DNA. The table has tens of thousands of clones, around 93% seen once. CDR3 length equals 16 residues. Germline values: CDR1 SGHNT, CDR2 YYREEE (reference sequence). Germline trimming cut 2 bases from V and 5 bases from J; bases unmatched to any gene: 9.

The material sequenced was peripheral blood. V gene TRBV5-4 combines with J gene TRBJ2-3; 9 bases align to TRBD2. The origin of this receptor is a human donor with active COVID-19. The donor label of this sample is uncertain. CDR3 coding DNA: TGTGCCAGCAGCTTAAAGGGACTAGCACGTATAGATACGCAGTATTTT. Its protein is CASSLKGLARIDTQYF.